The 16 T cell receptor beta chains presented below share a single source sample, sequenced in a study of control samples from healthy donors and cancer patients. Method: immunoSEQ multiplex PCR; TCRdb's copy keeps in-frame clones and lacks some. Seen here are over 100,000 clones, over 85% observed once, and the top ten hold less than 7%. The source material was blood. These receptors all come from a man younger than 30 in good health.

CDR3 residues: CASRGGGTGELFF. The CDR3 nucleotides are TGTGCCAGCAGAGGGGGGGGCACCGGGGAGCTGTTTTTT. V usage is TRBV6-5 and J usage is TRBJ2-2, with D perhaps TRBD2 (7 bases). Per germline, CDR1 MNHEY and CDR2 SVGAGI. V was shortened by 6 bases and J by 4 bases, with 9 bases between the two germline ends. The CDR3 loop spans 13 amino acids.

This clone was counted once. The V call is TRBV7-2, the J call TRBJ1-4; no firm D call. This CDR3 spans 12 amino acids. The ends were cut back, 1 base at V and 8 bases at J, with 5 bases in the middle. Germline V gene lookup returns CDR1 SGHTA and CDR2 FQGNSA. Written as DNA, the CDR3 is TGTGCCAGCAGCTTAGTAAGCGAAAAACTGTTTTTT. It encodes CASSLVSEKLFF.

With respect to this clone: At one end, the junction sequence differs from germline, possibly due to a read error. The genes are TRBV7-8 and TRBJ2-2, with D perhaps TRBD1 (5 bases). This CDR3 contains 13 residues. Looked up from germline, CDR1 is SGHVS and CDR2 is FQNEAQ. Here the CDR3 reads CASSRVDTGELFF. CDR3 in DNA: TGTGCCAGCAGCCGTGTGGACACCGGAGAGCTGTTTTTT. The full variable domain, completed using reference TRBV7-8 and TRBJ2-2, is GAGVSQSPRYKVAKRGQDVALRCDPISGHVSLFWYQQALGQGPEFLTYFQNEAQLDKSGLPSDRFFAERPEGSVSTLKIQRTQQEDSAVYLCASSRVDTGELFFGEGSRLTVL.

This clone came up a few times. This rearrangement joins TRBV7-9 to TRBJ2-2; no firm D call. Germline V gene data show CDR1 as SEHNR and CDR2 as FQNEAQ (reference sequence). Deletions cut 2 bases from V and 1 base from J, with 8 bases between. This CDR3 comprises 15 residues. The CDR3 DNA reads TGTGCCAGCAGCTTATCCTCCCGGAACACCGGGGAGCTGTTTTTT. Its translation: CASSLSSRNTGELFF.

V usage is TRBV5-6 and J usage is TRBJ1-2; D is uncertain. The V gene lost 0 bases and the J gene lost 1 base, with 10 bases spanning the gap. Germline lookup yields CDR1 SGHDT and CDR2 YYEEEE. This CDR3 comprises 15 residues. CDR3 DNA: TGTGCCAGCAGCTTGGCCGCAGCTCTTAACTATGGCTACACCTTC. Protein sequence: CASSLAAALNYGYTF.

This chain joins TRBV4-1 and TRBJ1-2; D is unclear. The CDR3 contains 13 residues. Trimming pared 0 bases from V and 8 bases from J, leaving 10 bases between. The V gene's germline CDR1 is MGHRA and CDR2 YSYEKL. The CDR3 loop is CASSQDLRLGYTF. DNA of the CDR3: TGCGCCAGCAGCCAAGATCTCCGCTTGGGCTACACCTTC.

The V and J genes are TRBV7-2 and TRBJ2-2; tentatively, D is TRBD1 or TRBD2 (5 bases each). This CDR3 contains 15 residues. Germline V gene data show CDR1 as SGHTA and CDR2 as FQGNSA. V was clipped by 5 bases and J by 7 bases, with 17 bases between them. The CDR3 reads CASSPGSFPSGELFF. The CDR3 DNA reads TGTGCCAGCAGCCCAGGGAGTTTCCCCAGCGGGGAGCTGTTTTTT.

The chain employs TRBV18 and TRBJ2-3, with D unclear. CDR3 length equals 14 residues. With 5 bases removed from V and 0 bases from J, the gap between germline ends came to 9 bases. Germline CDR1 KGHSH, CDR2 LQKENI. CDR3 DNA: TGTGCCAGCTCAGCGACTTCTAGCACAGATACGCAGTATTTT. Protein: CASSATSSTDTQYF.

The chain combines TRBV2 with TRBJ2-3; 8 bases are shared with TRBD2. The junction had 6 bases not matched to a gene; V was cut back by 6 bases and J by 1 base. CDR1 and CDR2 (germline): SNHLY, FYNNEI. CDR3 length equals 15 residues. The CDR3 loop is CASRPAGGRTDTQYF. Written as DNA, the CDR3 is TGTGCCAGCAGACCCGCGGGGGGCCGCACAGATACGCAGTATTTT. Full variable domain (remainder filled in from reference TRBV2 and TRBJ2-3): EPEVTQTPSHQVTQMGQEVILRCVPISNHLYFYWYRQILGQKVEFLVSFYNNEISEKSEIFDDQFSVERPDGSNFTLKIRSTKLEDSAMYFCASRPAGGRTDTQYFGPGTRLTVL.

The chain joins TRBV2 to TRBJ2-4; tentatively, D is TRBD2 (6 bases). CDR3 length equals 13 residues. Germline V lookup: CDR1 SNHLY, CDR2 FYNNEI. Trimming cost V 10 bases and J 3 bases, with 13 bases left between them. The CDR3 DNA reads TGTGCCATCACTCTCGGGGGCAAAAACATTCAGTACTTC. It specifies CAITLGGKNIQYF.

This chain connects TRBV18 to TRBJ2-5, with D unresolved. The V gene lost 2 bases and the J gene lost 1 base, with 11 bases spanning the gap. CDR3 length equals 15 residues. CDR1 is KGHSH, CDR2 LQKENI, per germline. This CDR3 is CASSPGSSFQETQYF. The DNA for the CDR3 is TGTGCCAGCTCACCAGGGTCGAGCTTCCAAGAGACCCAGTACTTC.

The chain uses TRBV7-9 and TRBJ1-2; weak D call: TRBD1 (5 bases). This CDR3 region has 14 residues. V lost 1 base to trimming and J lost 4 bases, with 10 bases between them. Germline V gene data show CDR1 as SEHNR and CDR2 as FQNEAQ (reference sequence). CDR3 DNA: TGTGCCAGCAGCTTAGACGGGCAGGGCTATGGCTACACCTTC. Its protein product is CASSLDGQGYGYTF.

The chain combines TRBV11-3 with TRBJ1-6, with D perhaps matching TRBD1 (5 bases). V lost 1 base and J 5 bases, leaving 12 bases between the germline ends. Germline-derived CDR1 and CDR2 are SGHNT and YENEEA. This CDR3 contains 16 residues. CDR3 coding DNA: TGTGCCAGCAGCTTAGGACAGCAAAAAAATAATTCACCCCTCCACTTT. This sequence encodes CASSLGQQKNNSPLHF.

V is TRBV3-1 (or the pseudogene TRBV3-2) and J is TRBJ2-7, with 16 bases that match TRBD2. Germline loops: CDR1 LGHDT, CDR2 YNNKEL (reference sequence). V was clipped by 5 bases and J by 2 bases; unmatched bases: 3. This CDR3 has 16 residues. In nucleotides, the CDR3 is TGTGCCAGCAGCTCGGGACTAGCGGGGGGGCCCTACGAGCAGTACTTC. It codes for CASSSGLAGGPYEQYF.

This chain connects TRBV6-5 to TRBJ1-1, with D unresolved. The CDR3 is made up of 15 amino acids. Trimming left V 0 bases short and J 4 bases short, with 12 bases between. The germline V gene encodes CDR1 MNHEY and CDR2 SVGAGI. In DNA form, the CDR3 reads TGTGCCAGCAGTTACTCAAGCATTTTCCCCACTGAAGCTTTCTTT. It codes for CASSYSSIFPTEAFF.

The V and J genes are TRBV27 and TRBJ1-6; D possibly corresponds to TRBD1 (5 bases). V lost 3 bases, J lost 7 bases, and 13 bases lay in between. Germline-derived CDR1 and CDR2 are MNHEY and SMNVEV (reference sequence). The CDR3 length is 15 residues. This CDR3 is CASSLGGQGNSPLHF. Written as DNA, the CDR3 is TGTGCCAGCAGTTTGGGCGGGCAGGGCAATTCACCCCTCCACTTT.